This T cell receptor (beta chain) was retrieved from a study of shared clonotypes between healthy human individuals. The study's findings and limits: Represented genetic and exposure-history diversity was restricted by having few donors. The sharing of 4.5% to 6.5% of naive CD4 clonotypes was seen across several donors. Among donors, the sharing of clonotypes was expected to be influenced by sequencing depth.

Points on this clone: The antigen remains undetermined.

Some clones are missing from TCRdb's copy, which holds only in-frame ones; the method was immunoSEQ multiplex PCR. The data contain about 2.2 million clones, 93% of them seen just once; the ten biggest clones take up less than 2%. CD45RO negativity and positive selection for CCR7 defined naive CD8 cells, a population that excluded terminally differentiated effector memory CD45RA+ cells. The donor cohort consisted entirely of Caucasian adults residing in Nashville, Tennessee. Sequenced: naive CD8+ T cells from PBMCs. This clonotype was sampled from a man between 18 and 29 years old in good health. Some clones in this sample may be carry-over from other donors' samples.

In nucleotides, the CDR3 is TGCGCCAGCAGCCTGGTCTGGGGTCGAACGGAGACCCAGTACTTC. The encoded protein is CASSLVWGRTETQYF. V gene TRBV5-1 combines with J gene TRBJ2-5; D unclear. Germline lookup yields CDR1 SGHRS and CDR2 YFSETQ. V dropped 4 bases and J dropped 5 bases, with 18 bases sitting between them. The CDR3 spans 15 residues.